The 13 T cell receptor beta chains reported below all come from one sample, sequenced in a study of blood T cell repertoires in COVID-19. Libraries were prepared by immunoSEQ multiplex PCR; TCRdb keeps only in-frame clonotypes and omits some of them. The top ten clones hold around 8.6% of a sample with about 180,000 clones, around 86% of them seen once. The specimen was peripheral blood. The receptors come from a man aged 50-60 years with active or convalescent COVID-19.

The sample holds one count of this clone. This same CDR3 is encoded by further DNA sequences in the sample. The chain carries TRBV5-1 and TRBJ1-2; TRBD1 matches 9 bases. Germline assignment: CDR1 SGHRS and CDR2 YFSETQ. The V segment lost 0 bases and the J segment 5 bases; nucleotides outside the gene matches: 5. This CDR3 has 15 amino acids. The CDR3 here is CASSLEGQGSYGYTF. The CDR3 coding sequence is TGCGCCAGCAGCTTGGAGGGACAGGGAAGTTATGGCTACACCTTC.

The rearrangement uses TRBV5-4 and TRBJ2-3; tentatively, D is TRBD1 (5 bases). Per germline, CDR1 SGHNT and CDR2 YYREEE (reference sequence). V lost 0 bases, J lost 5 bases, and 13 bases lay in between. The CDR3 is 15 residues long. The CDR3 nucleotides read TGTGCCAGCAGCTTGGCTGGGCAGGGTGAAGATACGCAGTATTTT. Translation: CASSLAGQGEDTQYF.

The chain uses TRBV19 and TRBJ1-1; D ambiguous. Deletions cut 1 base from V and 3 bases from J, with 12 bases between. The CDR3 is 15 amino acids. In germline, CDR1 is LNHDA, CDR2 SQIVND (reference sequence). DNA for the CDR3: TGTGCCAGTAGTATAGTCCCGGTCTCGGACACTGAAGCTTTCTTT. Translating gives CASSIVPVSDTEAFF. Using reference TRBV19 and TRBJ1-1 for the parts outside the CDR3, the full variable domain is DGGITQSPKYLFRKEGQNVTLSCEQNLNHDAMYWYRQDPGQGLRLIYYSQIVNDFQKGDIAEGYSVSREKKESFPLTVTSAQKNPTAFYLCASSIVPVSDTEAFFGQGTRLTVV.

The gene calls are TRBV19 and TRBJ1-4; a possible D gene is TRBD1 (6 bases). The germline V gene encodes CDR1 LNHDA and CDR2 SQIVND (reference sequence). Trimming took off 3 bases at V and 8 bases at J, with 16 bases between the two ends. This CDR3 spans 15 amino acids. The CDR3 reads CASSMVRQGYEKLFF. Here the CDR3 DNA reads TGTGCCAGTAGTATGGTTAGGCAGGGGTACGAAAAACTGTTTTTT. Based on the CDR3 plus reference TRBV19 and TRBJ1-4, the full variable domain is DGGITQSPKYLFRKEGQNVTLSCEQNLNHDAMYWYRQDPGQGLRLIYYSQIVNDFQKGDIAEGYSVSREKKESFPLTVTSAQKNPTAFYLCASSMVRQGYEKLFFGSGTQLSVL.

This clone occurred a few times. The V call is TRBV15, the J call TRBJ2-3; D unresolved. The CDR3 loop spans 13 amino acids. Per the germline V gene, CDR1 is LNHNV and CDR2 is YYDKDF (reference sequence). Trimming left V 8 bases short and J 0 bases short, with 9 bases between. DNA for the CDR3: TGTGCCACCGGCGGAGCTAGCACAGATACGCAGTATTTT. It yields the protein CATGGASTDTQYF.

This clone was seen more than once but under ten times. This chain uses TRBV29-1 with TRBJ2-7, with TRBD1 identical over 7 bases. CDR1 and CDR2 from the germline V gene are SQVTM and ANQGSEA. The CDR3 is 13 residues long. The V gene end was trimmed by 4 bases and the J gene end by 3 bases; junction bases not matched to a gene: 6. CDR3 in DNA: TGCAGCGTTGGCACAGGGGTGATCTACGAGCAGTACTTC. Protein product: CSVGTGVIYEQYF.

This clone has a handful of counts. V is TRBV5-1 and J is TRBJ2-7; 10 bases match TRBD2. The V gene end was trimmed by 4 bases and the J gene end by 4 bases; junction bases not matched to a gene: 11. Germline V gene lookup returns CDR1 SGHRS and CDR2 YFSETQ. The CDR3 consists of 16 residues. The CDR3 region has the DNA TGCGCCAGCAGCCCCCAGGCGGCTAGCGGGAGTTACGAGCAGTACTTC. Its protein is CASSPQAASGSYEQYF.

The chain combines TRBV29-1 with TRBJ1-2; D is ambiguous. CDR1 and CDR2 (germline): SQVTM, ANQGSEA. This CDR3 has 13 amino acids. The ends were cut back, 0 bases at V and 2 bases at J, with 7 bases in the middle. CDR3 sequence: CSVEEQHNYGYTF. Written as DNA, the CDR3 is TGCAGCGTTGAAGAACAGCACAACTATGGCTACACCTTC.

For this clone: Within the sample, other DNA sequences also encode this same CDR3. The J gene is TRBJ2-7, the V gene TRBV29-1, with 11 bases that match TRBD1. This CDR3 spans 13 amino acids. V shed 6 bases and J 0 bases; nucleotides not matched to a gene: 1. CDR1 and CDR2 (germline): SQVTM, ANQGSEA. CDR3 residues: CSVGQGASYEQYF. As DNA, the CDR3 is TGCAGCGTAGGACAGGGGGCCTCCTACGAGCAGTACTTC.

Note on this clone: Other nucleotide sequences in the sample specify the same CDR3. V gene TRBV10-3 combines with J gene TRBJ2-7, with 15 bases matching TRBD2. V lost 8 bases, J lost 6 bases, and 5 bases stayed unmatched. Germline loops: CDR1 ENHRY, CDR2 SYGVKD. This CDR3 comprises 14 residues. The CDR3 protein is CAIRGTSGGLEQYF. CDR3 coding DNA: TGTGCCATCCGGGGGACTAGCGGGGGGCTCGAGCAGTACTTC.

As DNA, the CDR3 is TGCGCCAGCAGCCGAACGAGCCAGAACACTGAAGCTTTCTTT. Translated: CASSRTSQNTEAFF. The chain joins TRBV5-1 to TRBJ1-1; no firm D call. The V end lost 4 bases, the J end lost 1 base, and 11 bases lay between the germline ends. CDR3 length equals 14 residues. CDR1 and CDR2 (germline): SGHRS, YFSETQ.

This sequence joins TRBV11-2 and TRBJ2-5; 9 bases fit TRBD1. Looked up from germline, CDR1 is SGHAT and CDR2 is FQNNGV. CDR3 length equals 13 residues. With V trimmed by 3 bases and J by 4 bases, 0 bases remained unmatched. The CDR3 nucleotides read TGTGCCAGCAGCTTGGGACAGGGAGAGACCCAGTACTTC. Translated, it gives CASSLGQGETQYF. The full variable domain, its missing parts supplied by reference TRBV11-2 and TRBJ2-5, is EAGVAQSPRYKIIEKRQSVAFWCNPISGHATLYWYQQILGQGPKLLIQFQNNGVVDDSQLPKDRFSAERLKGVDSTLKIQPAKLEDSAVYLCASSLGQGETQYFGPGTRLLVL.

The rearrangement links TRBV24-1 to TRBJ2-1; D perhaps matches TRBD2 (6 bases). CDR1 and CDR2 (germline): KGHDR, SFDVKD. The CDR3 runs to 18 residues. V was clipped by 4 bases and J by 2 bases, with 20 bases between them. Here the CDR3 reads CATSDPTIGGEAYNEQFF. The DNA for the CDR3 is TGTGCCACCAGTGACCCCACAATAGGAGGGGAGGCCTACAATGAGCAGTTCTTC.